This record looks at one T cell receptor beta chain sequence and its context. Its antigen remains unidentified. The record originates from a study of beta chain features in type 1 diabetes. General observations from the study: In cDNA sequencing, cells with high TCR expression could be over-represented. These data did not resolve whether HLA type affects TCRB rearrangement.

Of the isolated RNA, all was reverse transcribed, and so the sequenced material was expressed TCRB transcripts. The repertoire was sequenced with immunoSEQ multiplex PCR; TCRdb's copy has only in-frame clones and lacks some. The sample lists about 360,000 clones; over 9.5% were seen once. Stem cell-like memory, regulatory, central memory and naive CD4+ cells were sorted via CD45RO/CCR7/CD25/CD127/CD95/CD27. Specimen: naive CD4+ T cells from blood. The TCR comes from a man younger than 35 in good health.

The CDR3 sequence is CATYTSGGNEQFF. Written as DNA, the CDR3 is TGTGCCACATATACTAGCGGTGGGAATGAGCAGTTCTTC. This chain joins TRBV28 and TRBJ2-1, with 8 positions matching TRBD2. This CDR3 has 13 amino acids. After removal of 10 bases from V and 7 bases from J, the junction contained 9 bases not matched to a gene. Looked up from germline, CDR1 is MDHEN and CDR2 is SYDVKM.